A single sample gave rise to the 28 T cell receptor beta chains below, sequenced in a study of blood T cell repertoires in COVID-19. Profiled with immunoSEQ multiplex PCR; TCRdb holds only in-frame clones, not every one. The sample carries 60,000 to 65,000 clones, over 70% recorded once. Sequences were obtained from peripheral blood. Source of these receptors: a human donor in a cohort sampled during active COVID-19.

V usage is TRBV7-2 and J usage is TRBJ2-7; 10 bases map to TRBD2. Germline V gene sequence: CDR1 SGHTA, CDR2 FQGNSA. The CDR3 loop spans 15 amino acids. V dropped 2 bases and J dropped 5; count of bases not matched to a gene: 6. This CDR3 reads CASSLRLAGGHEQYF. The CDR3 bases are TGTGCCAGCAGCTTAAGACTAGCGGGCGGCCACGAGCAGTACTTC.

This clone has a handful of counts. Here the CDR3 reads CASSLDRVPGNTIYF. The CDR3 nucleotides are TGTGCCAGCAGTTTGGACAGGGTGCCTGGAAACACCATATATTTT. The chain carries TRBV28 and TRBJ1-3, with 8 nucleotides matching TRBD1. Per germline, CDR1 MDHEN and CDR2 SYDVKM. The CDR3 has 15 amino acids. J lost 2 bases, V lost 3 bases, and 3 bases had no gene match. The full variable domain, rest sourced from reference TRBV28 and TRBJ1-3, is DVKVTQSSRYLVKRTGEKVFLECVQDMDHENMFWYRQDPGLGLRLIYFSYDVKMKEKGDIPEGYSVSREKKERFSLILESASTNQTSMYLCASSLDRVPGNTIYFGEGSWLTVV.

The J gene is TRBJ1-5, the V gene TRBV5-4; TRBD1 matches at 8 bases. The V gene's germline CDR1 is SGHNT and CDR2 YYREEE (reference sequence). J lost 6 bases, V lost 4 bases, and 12 bases had no gene match. The CDR3 loop spans 16 amino acids. In DNA form, the CDR3 reads TGTGCCAGCAGCCGTTCCCCGGGACAGGATTCTCAGCCCCAGCATTTT. Protein: CASSRSPGQDSQPQHF.

This clone has just a few counts. The chain couples TRBV4-1 to TRBJ1-6; TRBD1 might be the D (5 bases). Germline lookup yields CDR1 MGHRA and CDR2 YSYEKL. This CDR3 comprises 19 residues. Trimming pared 1 base from V and 0 bases from J, leaving 16 bases between. The CDR3 nucleotides are TGCGCCAGCAGCCAAGGGGGACTACAAAGTAGCTCCTATAATTCACCCCTCCACTTT. It translates to CASSQGGLQSSSYNSPLHF.

V is TRBV30 and J is TRBJ1-3; possibly TRBD1 for D (5 bases). CDR1 is GTSNPN and CDR2 is SVGIG in the germline V gene (reference sequence). Trimming removed 4 bases from V and 2 bases from J, with 9 bases in between. The CDR3 has 13 residues. This CDR3 reads CAWTPGTGNTIYF. Written as DNA, the CDR3 is TGTGCCTGGACCCCAGGGACTGGAAACACCATATATTTT.

This chain uses TRBV6-1 with TRBJ1-1; D gene unclear. From germline, CDR1 is MNHNS and CDR2 SASEGT. CDR3 length: 14 residues. Trimming shortened V by 2 bases and J by 1 base, and 8 bases separated the two germline ends. The DNA for the CDR3 is TGTGCCAGCAGTGAAAGGACTTCGAACACTGAAGCTTTCTTT. The encoded protein is CASSERTSNTEAFF.

CDR3 loop: CASSYSSGRGYTF. CDR3 DNA: TGTGCCAGCAGTTACTCTTCGGGTCGGGGCTACACCTTC. V and J are TRBV6-5 and TRBJ1-2; no reliable D call. The length of the CDR3 is 13 residues. Trimming removed 0 bases at V and 8 bases at J, with 10 bases between. Germline V gene lookup returns CDR1 MNHEY and CDR2 SVGAGI.

The gene calls are TRBV6-5 and TRBJ2-1, with 12 nucleotides matching TRBD2. J was trimmed by 7 bases and V by 7 bases; bases with no gene match: 5. CDR3 length: 14 amino acids. The germline V gene has CDR1 MNHEY and CDR2 SVGAGI. Here the CDR3 reads CASTTSGRRNEQFF. CDR3 coding DNA: TGTGCCAGCACCACTAGCGGGAGGAGGAATGAGCAGTTCTTC.

This clone was counted a few times. This chain's CDR3 is CAISPQIAGQALGELFF. In DNA form, the CDR3 reads TGTGCCATCAGTCCCCAAATAGCCGGACAGGCCCTCGGGGAGCTGTTTTTT. The rearrangement uses TRBV10-3 and TRBJ2-2; 7 bases align to TRBD1. After removal of 5 bases from V and 7 bases from J, the junction contained 16 bases not matched to a gene. CDR3 size: 17 residues. From germline, CDR1 is ENHRY and CDR2 SYGVKD.

For the CDR3, the DNA is TGTGCCAGCAGCTTAGTCCCCCAGGCCGATGAAGCTTTCTTT. Encoded protein: CASSLVPQADEAFF. The rearrangement uses TRBV7-2 and TRBJ1-1; D unclear. V was trimmed by 1 base and J by 7 bases, leaving 13 bases between them. Germline CDR1 SGHTA, CDR2 FQGNSA. This CDR3 has 14 residues.

This clone has only a few counts. The rearrangement uses TRBV19 and TRBJ1-6, with 10 bases matching TRBD1. V lost 3 bases, J lost 9 bases, and 5 bases stayed unmatched. Germline values: CDR1 LNHDA, CDR2 SQIVND (reference sequence). The CDR3 extends over 15 amino acids. The CDR3, as DNA: TGTGCCAGTAGTATGGGGACAGGGGAGGGTTCACCCCTCCACTTT. Amino acids: CASSMGTGEGSPLHF.

This clone was seen only once. The rearrangement joins TRBV30 to TRBJ2-1, with D possibly matching TRBD1 (6 bases). The V end was cut by 4 bases, the J end by 1 base, with 8 bases between. Germline V gene lookup returns CDR1 GTSNPN and CDR2 SVGIG (reference sequence). CDR3 length: 13 amino acids. Here the CDR3 DNA reads TGTGCCTGGAACAGGGCATCCTACAATGAGCAGTTCTTC. The encoded protein is CAWNRASYNEQFF.

Only a few counts were recorded for this clone. J is TRBJ1-4 and V is TRBV10-2; TRBD1 might be the D (6 bases). The germline gives CDR1 WSHSY, CDR2 SAAADI. The CDR3 consists of 14 residues. V was cut by 6 bases and J by 8 bases, with 16 bases left in between. The CDR3 nucleotides read TGCGCCAGCAGCGAACAGGGAACAGGCGAAAAACTGTTTTTT. Encoded protein: CASSEQGTGEKLFF.

The genes are TRBV5-5 and TRBJ2-5; 7 bases fit TRBD2. From germline, CDR1 is SGHKS and CDR2 YYEKEE (reference sequence). With V trimmed by 5 bases and J by 5 bases, 6 bases remained unmatched. The CDR3 has 13 amino acids. CDR3 sequence: CASRTTGGETQYF. The CDR3 coding sequence is TGTGCCAGCAGGACAACGGGAGGCGAGACCCAGTACTTC. Filled out from reference TRBV5-5 and TRBJ2-5, the complete variable domain reads DAGVTQSPTHLIKTRGQQVTLRCSPISGHKSVSWYQQVLGQGPQFIFQYYEKEERGRGNFPDRFSARQFPNYSSELNVNALLLGDSALYLCASRTTGGETQYFGPGTRLLVL.

The chain is built from TRBV4-3 and TRBJ1-4; tentative D call: TRBD1 (5 bases). Germline lookup yields CDR1 LGHNA and CDR2 YSLEER. The CDR3 length is 17 residues. V was clipped by 0 bases and J by 0 bases, with 11 bases between them. The CDR3, as DNA: TGCGCCAGCAGCCAAGAGGGGCTGGGGCCAACTAATGAAAAACTGTTTTTT. Translation: CASSQEGLGPTNEKLFF.

This clone has only a few counts. This chain joins TRBV4-2 and TRBJ1-3; D is perhaps TRBD1 (6 bases). This CDR3 comprises 16 residues. Trimming removed 0 bases from V and 4 bases from J, with 13 bases in between. CDR1 is LGHNA and CDR2 is YNFKEQ in the germline V gene. CDR3 DNA: TGTGCCAGCAGCCAAGAAGCCAGGGGTTCGGGAAACACCATATATTTT. Translated: CASSQEARGSGNTIYF.

The chain joins TRBV9 to TRBJ1-1; a possible D gene is TRBD1 (5 bases). Germline loops: CDR1 SGDLS, CDR2 YYNGEE. This CDR3 is 15 amino acids long. V lost 0 bases, J lost 1 base, and 10 bases lay in between. This CDR3 reads CASSVGGEANTEAFF. The CDR3, as DNA: TGTGCCAGCAGCGTAGGGGGGGAGGCGAACACTGAAGCTTTCTTT.

This clone was observed a handful of times. The chain links TRBV4-2 to TRBJ1-6; TRBD1 aligns across 7 bases. V was pared by 4 bases and J by 7 bases, with 7 bases of the junction left unmatched. The germline V gene encodes CDR1 LGHNA and CDR2 YNFKEQ. CDR3 length: 15 residues. The CDR3 sequence: CASSPTGQRNSPLHF. The CDR3 bases are TGTGCCAGCAGCCCGACAGGGCAAAGGAATTCACCCCTCCACTTT.

The V and J genes are TRBV4-3 and TRBJ1-6, with D perhaps matching TRBD1 (5 bases). This CDR3 spans 15 amino acids. CDR1 is LGHNA and CDR2 is YSLEER in the germline V gene. Trimming pared 0 bases from V and 9 bases from J, leaving 12 bases between. The CDR3 reads CASSQDQGSGSPLHF. For the CDR3, the DNA is TGCGCCAGCAGCCAAGATCAGGGATCGGGTTCACCCCTCCACTTT.

The chain carries TRBV13 and TRBJ1-4; tentative D call: TRBD1 (5 bases). The CDR3 has 15 amino acids. The V end was cut by 2 bases, the J end by 4 bases, with 11 bases between. Germline CDR1 is PRHDT and CDR2 is FYEKMQ (reference sequence). The CDR3 DNA sequence: TGTGCCAGCAGCTTAAATCGGGGACTTAATGAAAAACTGTTTTTT. It specifies CASSLNRGLNEKLFF. The full variable domain, rest sourced from reference TRBV13 and TRBJ1-4, is AAGVIQSPRHLIKEKRETATLKCYPIPRHDTVYWYQQGPGQDPQFLISFYEKMQSDKGSIPDRFSAQQFSDYHSELNMSSLELGDSALYFCASSLNRGLNEKLFFGSGTQLSVL.

Many counts were recorded for this clone. The V and J genes are TRBV5-1 and TRBJ2-2; TRBD2 agrees at 9 bases. The CDR3 contains 15 residues. J gave up 4 bases and V 7 bases, and 8 bases lay outside the gene matches. Germline-derived CDR1 and CDR2 are SGHRS and YFSETQ. CDR3 DNA: TGCGCCAGCTCCAGTAGCGGGAGAGGCACCGGGGAGCTGTTTTTT. It codes for CASSSSGRGTGELFF. The variable domain in full, with the rest retrieved from reference TRBV5-1 and TRBJ2-2, is KAGVTQTPRYLIKTRGQQVTLSCSPISGHRSVSWYQQTPGQGLQFLFEYFSETQRNKGNFPGRFSGRQFSNSRSEMNVSTLELGDSALYLCASSSSGRGTGELFFGEGSRLTVL.

V usage is TRBV11-2 and J usage is TRBJ1-2; possible D gene TRBD1, 5 bases. The V end lost 1 base, the J end lost 8 bases, and 11 bases lay between the germline ends. CDR1 and CDR2 from the germline V gene are SGHAT and FQNNGV. This CDR3 contains 13 residues. In DNA, the CDR3 is TGTGCCAGCAGCTTAGCCGACACAGGAGGCTACACCTTC. It codes for CASSLADTGGYTF.

The chain carries TRBV27 and TRBJ2-7, with D tentatively TRBD1 (6 bases). V lost 2 bases to trimming and J lost 1 base, with 18 bases between them. The CDR3 is made up of 17 amino acids. Germline values: CDR1 MNHEY, CDR2 SMNVEV (reference sequence). The CDR3 protein is CASSLTRGVGDSYEQYF. Written as DNA, the CDR3 is TGTGCCAGCAGTTTAACCAGGGGCGTGGGGGATTCCTACGAGCAGTACTTC.

This chain joins TRBV30 and TRBJ2-3, with D perhaps TRBD2 (5 bases). The CDR3 spans 11 residues. Trimming left V 2 bases short and J 6 bases short, with 6 bases between. CDR1 GTSNPN and CDR2 SVGIG come from the germline V gene (reference sequence). The CDR3 DNA is TGTGCCTGGAGTACGGGGGATACGCAGTATTTT. This translates into CAWSTGDTQYF. The full variable domain, with the rest looked up from reference TRBV30 and TRBJ2-3, is SQTIHQWPATLVQPVGSPLSLECTVEGTSNPNLYWYRQAAGRGLQLLFYSVGIGQISSEVPQNLSASRPQDRQFILSSKKLLLSDSGFYLCAWSTGDTQYFGPGTRLTVL.

This clone has only a few counts. J is TRBJ1-4 and V is TRBV5-6; TRBD1 is a possible D gene (5 bases). Trimming cost V 1 base and J 2 bases, with 6 bases left between them. Looked up from germline, CDR1 is SGHDT and CDR2 is YYEEEE. The CDR3 contains 14 residues. The CDR3 region has the DNA TGTGCCAGCAGCTTGAAGGGGACTAATGAAAAACTGTTTTTT. It translates to CASSLKGTNEKLFF.

The chain is built from TRBV29-1 and TRBJ2-7; TRBD2 matches at 9 bases. This CDR3 has 13 amino acids. J lost 1 base, V lost 5 bases, and 3 bases had no gene match. Looked up from germline, CDR1 is SQVTM and CDR2 is ANQGSEA. The CDR3 region is CSVITSGSYEQYF. The CDR3 DNA sequence: TGCAGCGTTATCACTAGCGGGTCCTACGAGCAGTACTTC.

The chain carries TRBV2 and TRBJ1-4; D unresolved. Trimming took 6 bases from V and 5 from J, leaving 13 bases between them. The V gene's germline CDR1 is SNHLY and CDR2 FYNNEI. The CDR3 totals 14 residues. CDR3 residues: CASRTSSGNEKLFF. CDR3 sequence (DNA): TGTGCCAGCAGGACGTCTTCGGGGAATGAAAAACTGTTTTTT.

This clone was detected only a few times. The V gene is TRBV27, the J gene TRBJ1-4; 7 positions agree with TRBD1. V lost 6 bases and J lost 5; bases outside the gene matches: 3. This CDR3 has 13 amino acids. Per germline, CDR1 MNHEY and CDR2 SMNVEV (reference sequence). The CDR3 reads CASRAGGNEKLFF. Here the CDR3 DNA reads TGTGCCAGCAGGGCAGGGGGGAATGAAAAACTGTTTTTT.